Below, 28 T cell receptor beta chains from the same sample are listed, as sequenced in a study of shared clonotypes between healthy human individuals. Clones were sequenced by immunoSEQ multiplex PCR, and TCRdb holds only the in-frame ones, with some missing. In the table there are approximately 2,300,000 clones, under 95% of which are singletons. The sample comprised naive CD4+ T cells from PBMCs. Subset: CD45RA+ positively selected. These receptors were taken from a man aged 18 to 35 in good health. Some clones in this sample may be carry-over from other donors' samples.

The chain joins TRBV14 to TRBJ2-2; TRBD1 might be the D (6 bases). CDR1 and CDR2 (germline): SGHDN, FVKESK. V was cut by 5 bases and J by 11 bases, with 24 bases left in between. This CDR3 has 16 amino acids. This CDR3 is CASSCRTGFGAGELFF. The CDR3 coding sequence is TGTGCCAGCAGCTGCCGTACAGGGTTTGGGGCAGGAGAGCTGTTTTTT.

This chain uses TRBV9 with TRBJ2-5; TRBD2 agrees at 13 bases. The CDR3 contains 15 residues. CDR1 SGDLS and CDR2 YYNGEE come from the germline V gene. Trimming removed 3 bases from V and 5 bases from J; junction bases left unmatched: 4. CDR3 sequence (DNA): TGTGCCAGCAGCGGAGGACTAGCGGGGGAGGAGACCCAGTACTTC. The encoded protein is CASSGGLAGEETQYF.

On this clone: The sample contains more than one DNA sequence encoding this CDR3. The chain carries TRBV9 and TRBJ2-6, with 14 bases matching TRBD2. The V segment lost 2 bases and the J segment 2 bases; nucleotides outside the gene matches: 3. The CDR3 extends over 18 amino acids. Per the germline V gene, CDR1 is SGDLS and CDR2 is YYNGEE. Here the CDR3 DNA reads TGTGCCAGCAGCGTTGGGACTAGCGGGAGAGCTGGGGCCAACGTCCTGACTTTC. It is translated as CASSVGTSGRAGANVLTF.

The chain joins TRBV5-4 to TRBJ2-4, with D perhaps TRBD1 or TRBD2 (6 bases each). The CDR3 is 13 residues long. V shed 7 bases and J shed 9 bases, with 17 bases lying between them. Germline CDR1 SGHNT, CDR2 YYREEE (reference sequence). CDR3 residues: CASQEGGNGIQYF. The CDR3 bases are TGTGCCAGCCAGGAGGGGGGTAACGGCATTCAGTACTTC.

The chain is built from TRBV7-2 and TRBJ2-1; a weak D match, TRBD2 (5 bases). The V gene's germline CDR1 is SGHTA and CDR2 FQGNSA. V lost 1 base and J lost 10, with 17 bases in between. The CDR3 is made up of 15 amino acids. CDR3 nucleotides: TGTGCCAGCAGCTTAGAAGGAGGCGGACCCCGGGAGCAGTTCTTC. It yields the protein CASSLEGGGPREQFF.

V is TRBV27 and J is TRBJ2-7; tentative D call: TRBD2 (6 bases). Trimming took off 7 bases at V and 2 bases at J, with 21 bases between the two ends. The CDR3 consists of 16 residues. The germline gives CDR1 MNHEY, CDR2 SMNVEV (reference sequence). CDR3 amino acids: CASTKLGTRPTYEQYF. For the CDR3, the DNA is TGTGCCAGCACCAAACTAGGGACTCGACCAACCTACGAGCAGTACTTC.

This clone was counted once. This chain uses TRBV18 with TRBJ1-4, with unresolved D. Germline-derived CDR1 and CDR2 are KGHSH and LQKENI. Deletions cut 6 bases from V and 6 bases from J, with 11 bases between. This CDR3 contains 13 residues. CDR3 region: CASSLSRDEKLFF. The CDR3 DNA reads TGTGCCAGCTCCCTCTCAAGGGATGAAAAACTGTTTTTT.

This chain connects TRBV5-1 to TRBJ2-3; D call uncertain. The CDR3 spans 14 residues. CDR1 and CDR2 from the germline V gene are SGHRS and YFSETQ. Trimming took 3 bases from V and 0 from J, leaving 8 bases between them. CDR3 sequence: CASSSTASTDTQYF. CDR3 bases: TGCGCCAGCAGCTCTACTGCTAGCACAGATACGCAGTATTTT.

The V gene is TRBV5-1, the J gene TRBJ2-1, with TRBD2 matching over 10 bases. Germline-derived CDR1 and CDR2 are SGHRS and YFSETQ. The CDR3 spans 15 residues. Germline trimming cut 5 bases from V and 3 bases from J; bases unmatched to any gene: 5. The CDR3 bases are TGCGCCAGCAGGCGACTAGCGGGTAGCTACAATGAGCAGTTCTTC. This sequence encodes CASRRLAGSYNEQFF.

The chain combines TRBV7-9 with TRBJ2-5, with D unresolved. CDR1 and CDR2 from the germline V gene are SEHNR and FQNEAQ (reference sequence). The CDR3 loop spans 13 amino acids. V was clipped by 3 bases and J by 1 base, with 6 bases between them. The CDR3 spells CASSFPSQETQYF. In nucleotides, the CDR3 is TGTGCCAGCAGCTTCCCCAGCCAAGAGACCCAGTACTTC.

Comment on this clone: A read error may account for a junction end that differs from germline. V usage is TRBV5-4 and J usage is TRBJ2-1; 7 bases fit TRBD2. This CDR3 has 11 residues. Germline CDR1 reads SGHNT; CDR2 reads YYREEE (reference sequence). The CDR3 here is CASSRDYGRIF. CDR3 nucleotide sequence: TGTGCCAGCAGCCGGGACTACGGTAGAATCTTC.

V is TRBV5-1 and J is TRBJ1-1; 10 bases align to TRBD1. J lost 0 bases, V lost 0 bases, and 2 bases had no gene match. This CDR3 spans 16 amino acids. Looked up from germline, CDR1 is SGHRS and CDR2 is YFSETQ. The DNA of the CDR3 is TGCGCCAGCAGCTTGGCGGGACAGGGGATGAACACTGAAGCTTTCTTT. Translating gives CASSLAGQGMNTEAFF.

Only one count was recorded for this clone. The chain combines TRBV5-8 with TRBJ2-4; 8 bases fit TRBD1. Germline CDR1 SGHTS, CDR2 YDEGEE. J gave up 5 bases and V 8 bases, and 12 bases lay outside the gene matches. This CDR3 has 15 amino acids. In nucleotides, the CDR3 is TGTGCCAGATTACCCCCAAAGGACAGGGAAAACATTCAGTACTTC. Its protein product is CARLPPKDRENIQYF.

The CDR3 region is CASSLERGQPNNEQFF. CDR3 DNA: TGTGCCAGCAGCTTGGAGCGGGGTCAACCGAACAATGAGCAGTTCTTC. This rearrangement joins TRBV5-4 to TRBJ2-1; 7 bases line up with TRBD2. CDR1 and CDR2 (germline): SGHNT, YYREEE (reference sequence). The CDR3 has 16 amino acids. V trimming: 0 bases; J trimming: 5 bases; junction bases outside the gene matches: 8.

The rearrangement links TRBV15 to TRBJ2-2, with a possible D match to TRBD1 (5 bases). V gave up 3 bases and J gave up 5 bases, with 10 bases separating them. The CDR3 runs 14 residues. Germline V gives CDR1 LNHNV, CDR2 YYDKDF (reference sequence). The CDR3: CATSSWGATGELFF. The DNA of the CDR3 is TGTGCCACCAGCAGTTGGGGCGCGACCGGGGAGCTGTTTTTT. Together with reference TRBV15 and TRBJ2-2, the CDR3 gives the full variable domain: DAMVIQNPRYQVTQFGKPVTLSCSQTLNHNVMYWYQQKSSQAPKLLFHYYDKDFNNEADTPDNFQSRRPNTSFCFLDIRSPGLGDTAMYLCATSSWGATGELFFGEGSRLTVL.

Concerning this clone: Other DNA variants within this sample encode the same CDR3. The rearrangement links TRBV5-1 to TRBJ2-1; TRBD2 agrees at 9 bases. J gave up 2 bases and V 5 bases, and 5 bases lay outside the gene matches. The CDR3 totals 15 residues. Per the germline V gene, CDR1 is SGHRS and CDR2 is YFSETQ. CDR3 protein: CASSLAGPPYNEQFF. CDR3 DNA: TGCGCCAGCAGTCTAGCGGGACCCCCCTACAATGAGCAGTTCTTC.

V usage is TRBV6-6 and J usage is TRBJ2-7; tentative D call: TRBD2 (6 bases). The germline V gene has CDR1 MNHNY and CDR2 SVGAGI (reference sequence). V was cut by 0 bases and J by 5 bases, with 11 bases left in between. The CDR3 has 14 residues. The DNA of the CDR3 is TGTGCCAGCAGTTACTCGCTCGGGAGCCACGAGCAGTACTTC. Translation gives CASSYSLGSHEQYF.

The chain links TRBV29-1 to TRBJ1-1, with D uncertain. This CDR3 has 8 residues. With 6 bases removed from V and 10 bases from J, the gap between germline ends came to 6 bases. Looked up from germline, CDR1 is SQVTM and CDR2 is ANQGSEA. CDR3 amino acids: CSVVGAFF. DNA of the CDR3: TGCAGCGTAGTCGGAGCTTTCTTT. Full variable domain (remainder filled in from reference TRBV29-1 and TRBJ1-1): SAVISQKPSRDICQRGTSLTIQCQVDSQVTMMFWYRQQPGQSLTLIATANQGSEATYESGFVIDKFPISRPNLTFSTLTVSNMSPEDSSIYLCSVVGAFFGQGTRLTVV.

This rearrangement joins TRBV29-1 to TRBJ2-3; a possible D gene is TRBD1 (6 bases). CDR3 length: 16 amino acids. The V and J ends lost 6 bases and 2 bases respectively, with 21 bases between them. Germline loops: CDR1 SQVTM, CDR2 ANQGSEA. The CDR3 coding sequence is TGCAGCGTACAGGGCTCTGGGATTATAGCCACAGATACGCAGTATTTT. Amino acids: CSVQGSGIIATDTQYF.

The rearrangement joins TRBV5-1 to TRBJ1-4; D is undetermined. Germline V gene data show CDR1 as SGHRS and CDR2 as YFSETQ. CDR3 size: 13 residues. V was shortened by 1 base and J by 7 bases, with 8 bases between the two germline ends. CDR3 DNA: TGCGCCAGCAGCTTGTTTCCGGGTGAAAAACTGTTTTTT. This encodes CASSLFPGEKLFF.

This chain joins TRBV11-3 and TRBJ2-1; D is unresolved. Per the germline V gene, CDR1 is SGHNT and CDR2 is YENEEA. Trimming shortened V by 0 bases and J by 8 bases, and 5 bases separated the two germline ends. This CDR3 comprises 12 residues. The CDR3 DNA reads as TGTGCCAGCAGCTTAGATCTCCATGAGCAGTTCTTC. Amino acids: CASSLDLHEQFF.

This clone turned up a few times. The genes are TRBV5-5 and TRBJ1-3; D is ambiguous. This CDR3 is built from 16 residues. Germline values: CDR1 SGHKS, CDR2 YYEKEE (reference sequence). V was clipped by 0 bases and J by 0 bases, with 10 bases between them. The CDR3 region has the DNA TGTGCCAGCAGCTTGGTGTCCGGGCCCTCTGGAAACACCATATATTTT. The encoded protein is CASSLVSGPSGNTIYF.

The chain is built from TRBV27 and TRBJ2-3, with D perhaps TRBD2 (6 bases). V was cut by 8 bases and J by 0 bases, with 27 bases left in between. This CDR3 has 19 amino acids. Germline CDR1 MNHEY, CDR2 SMNVEV (reference sequence). DNA of the CDR3: TGTGCCAGCCCTAACCTTAGCGGAAGACGAACCCAAAGCACAGATACGCAGTATTTT. The encoded protein is CASPNLSGRRTQSTDTQYF.

The V gene is TRBV28, the J gene TRBJ1-4, with D unclear. Germline V gene lookup returns CDR1 MDHEN and CDR2 SYDVKM. The CDR3 runs 15 residues. Trimming stripped 2 bases from V and 2 bases from J, with 9 bases between. DNA for the CDR3: TGTGCCAGCAGTTTAGCGGGCAGCACTAATGAAAAACTGTTTTTT. It translates to CASSLAGSTNEKLFF.

This clone was observed a handful of times. V gene TRBV28 combines with J gene TRBJ2-6; D call uncertain. The CDR3 is 16 residues long. V was shortened by 1 base and J by 0 bases, with 7 bases between the two germline ends. CDR1 is MDHEN, CDR2 SYDVKM, per germline. The CDR3 sequence is CASSLFGISGANVLTF. The CDR3 nucleotides are TGTGCCAGCAGTTTATTTGGGATCTCTGGGGCCAACGTCCTGACTTTC.

Regarding this clone: The same CDR3 arises from other DNA sequences in this sample as well. The chain combines TRBV29-1 with TRBJ2-3, with D possibly matching TRBD2 (5 bases). Between the trimmed V and J ends, which lost 3 bases and 4 bases, there was a span of 8 bases. This CDR3 region has 12 residues. Germline V gene lookup returns CDR1 SQVTM and CDR2 ANQGSEA. CDR3 bases: TGCAGCGTTGACGAGGGTCCAGATACGCAGTATTTT. Encoded protein: CSVDEGPDTQYF.

J is TRBJ2-7 and V is TRBV18; a weak D match, TRBD2 (5 bases). Trimming pared 5 bases from V and 2 bases from J, leaving 13 bases between. Germline CDR1 is KGHSH and CDR2 is LQKENI. The CDR3 totals 14 residues. The CDR3 loop is CASSNGREPYEQYF. The CDR3 bases are TGTGCCAGCTCAAATGGACGGGAACCCTACGAGCAGTACTTC.

The chain combines TRBV4-2 with TRBJ1-2; D is unresolved. The CDR3 runs to 14 residues. Trimming removed 0 bases from V and 4 bases from J, with 9 bases in between. Germline loops: CDR1 LGHNA, CDR2 YNFKEQ. In DNA form, the CDR3 reads TGTGCCAGCAGCCAAGATCTGGGTACCTATGGCTACACCTTC. This sequence encodes CASSQDLGTYGYTF.